This TCR beta chain derives from a study of control samples from healthy donors and cancer patients. V lost 11 bases to trimming and J lost 0 bases, with 14 bases between them. The length of the CDR3 is 14 residues. From germline, CDR1 is MNHNY and CDR2 SVGAGI (reference sequence). Clones were sequenced by immunoSEQ multiplex PCR, and TCRdb holds only the in-frame ones, with some missing. The sample lists about 120,000 clones; 85% to 90% were seen once. This TCR was sampled from a woman between 50 and 59 years old with colorectal cancer. The sample taken for sequencing was PBMCs. This chain links TRBV6-6 with TRBJ1-3; D unclear. The CDR3 here is CAVRARPSGNTIYF. DNA of the CDR3: TGTGCCGTACGTGCGCGGCCCTCTGGAAACACCATATATTTT.